These T cell receptor beta chains were read from a single sample in a study of liver allograft versus peripheral blood T cells. In TCRdb, the reads were re-called with MiXCR into one record per CDR3 protein. The sample holds around 1,000 distinct CDR3 sequences, over 15% seen once. These receptors came from a human patient who had a liver transplant. Some T cells may be transferred from the graft donor. Both conserved end residues are part of each CDR3. Each record gives: V gene, J gene, clone size, D gene, CDR3 protein. The D gene is left open where the match is weak. Rows give clone size only sometimes, using once, few, many, or a class for an expanded clone.

>TRBV30|TRBJ1-1|few|.
CACLPTGGAGTEAFF
>TRBV11-2|TRBJ2-3|few|.
CASKRQGTDTQYF
>TRBV20-1|TRBJ2-1|many|.
CSARVATYNEQFF
>TRBV12-3/TRBV12-4|TRBJ2-3|.|TRBD2
CASSENAGGSADTQYF
>TRBV3-1|TRBJ2-7|.|.
CASSQAATDYPSYEQYF
>TRBV6-2/TRBV6-3|TRBJ2-4|many|TRBD2
CASAGLEGNIQYF
>TRBV12-3/TRBV12-4|TRBJ1-2|medium-sized|.
CATRGGELGYTF
>TRBV7-2|TRBJ2-1|.|TRBD2
CASSSLGPGLAGYNEQFF
>TRBV25-1|TRBJ2-7|medium-sized|TRBD1
CASSEFGGQGTYEQYF
>TRBV12-3/TRBV12-4|TRBJ1-1|few|.
CASSSWTAFEAFF
>TRBV6-5|TRBJ1-6|.|TRBD1
CASSPDRGRYNSPLHF
>TRBV7-9|TRBJ2-7|many|TRBD1
CASSLPPAGGFYEQYF
>TRBV15|TRBJ2-7|medium-sized|.
CATSRESGVGSYEQYF
>TRBV27|TRBJ1-2|large|TRBD1
CASGDRGASPIYGYTF
>TRBV7-9|TRBJ2-1|many|.
CASSLDGNEQFF
>TRBV13|TRBJ2-7|medium-sized|TRBD1
CASSDRGPYEQYF
>TRBV11-2|TRBJ1-5|.|.
CASSHRVPITSNQPQHF
>TRBV6-6|TRBJ1-6|medium-sized|.
CASRPTVDNSPLHF
>TRBV5-6|TRBJ2-1|medium-sized|TRBD2
CASSLEEREAYEQFF
>TRBV6-5|TRBJ1-1|.|.
CASSPEVRVADAFF
>TRBV24-1|TRBJ2-1|.|.
CATSDLRPSSVNEQFF
>TRBV27|TRBJ2-1|many|.
CASSWTLPGPNYNEQFF
>TRBV20-1|TRBJ1-1|.|.
CSARDLGQDTEAFF
>TRBV9|TRBJ2-7|medium-sized|.
CASSPRPESYEQYF
>TRBV7-3|TRBJ1-1|once|.
CASSSTALNEAFF
>TRBV28|TRBJ1-4|medium-sized|.
CASSLGATNEKLFF
>TRBV28|TRBJ1-1|few|.
CASRPDTRTYEAFF
>TRBV6-2/TRBV6-3|TRBJ1-6|large|.
CASSYSRIQALNRNSPLHF
>TRBV11-2|TRBJ1-5|.|.
CASSLWGGGQPQHF
>TRBV20-1|TRBJ2-1|medium-sized|TRBD2
CSATPGAGGFVEQFF
>TRBV5-4|TRBJ2-5|.|.
CASSLVEYQETQYF
>TRBV5-6|TRBJ1-2|medium-sized|TRBD1
CASSDGTGMSGYTF
>TRBV20-1|TRBJ2-7|large|.
CSPDGSYEQYF
>TRBV20-1|TRBJ2-1|medium-sized|TRBD2
CSARDLLAGFDNEQFF
>TRBV15|TRBJ2-3|medium-sized|.
CATSSGTGDTDTQYF
>TRBV5-6|TRBJ2-7|many|.
CASSLLGGNIEQYF
>TRBV27|TRBJ2-7|.|.
CASSNGAEQYF
>TRBV18|TRBJ2-7|many|.
CASSPRRGAFGDEQYF
>TRBV18|TRBJ1-4|medium-sized|.
CASSPKYPTNEKLFF
>TRBV20-1|TRBJ2-7|medium-sized|TRBD2
CSARNWVAGAGSSYEQYF